Below, 10 T cell receptor beta chains from the same sample are listed, as sequenced in a study of blood T cell repertoires in COVID-19. Data came from immunoSEQ multiplex PCR; TCRdb stores just in-frame clones and leaves some out. This table has 10,000 to 15,000 clones, 75% to 85% appearing once. The source material was peripheral blood. Source of these receptors: a middle-aged man with active or convalescent COVID-19.

The rearrangement joins TRBV6-6 to TRBJ2-7; D gene uncertain. V lost 2 bases to trimming and J lost 5 bases, with 7 bases between them. CDR1 and CDR2 from the germline V gene are MNHNY and SVGAGI (reference sequence). The length of the CDR3 is 12 residues. CDR3 DNA: TGTGCCAGCAGTTACGATTCGGACGAGCAGTACTTC. Its translation: CASSYDSDEQYF.

This clone turned up a few times. The same CDR3 can be traced to other DNA sequences in this sample. The chain recombines TRBV7-8 with TRBJ2-3; 7 nucleotides align to TRBD2. This CDR3 region has 15 residues. Germline lookup yields CDR1 SGHVS and CDR2 FQNEAQ. V lost 1 base, J lost 0 bases, and 1 base stayed unmatched. CDR3 sequence: CASSLERGSTDTQYF. CDR3 in DNA: TGTGCCAGCAGCTTAGAGCGGGGAAGCACAGATACGCAGTATTTT.

This clone has more than one count but fewer than ten. This chain links TRBV28 with TRBJ2-1; a weak D match, TRBD1 (7 bases). This CDR3 is built from 16 residues. V was shortened by 4 bases and J by 0 bases, with 13 bases between the two germline ends. CDR1 is MDHEN and CDR2 is SYDVKM in the germline V gene. CDR3 DNA sequence: TGTGCCAGCAGTTGGGGGGACAGAGTCTCCTACAATGAGCAGTTCTTC. Its protein product is CASSWGDRVSYNEQFF.

The V and J genes are TRBV28 and TRBJ1-1, with a possible D match to TRBD1 (6 bases). The CDR3 totals 15 residues. Germline CDR1 MDHEN, CDR2 SYDVKM. Trimming cost V 1 base and J 1 base, with 10 bases left between them. CDR3 DNA sequence: TGTGCCAGCAGTTTATTCCAGGACAGGAACACTGAAGCTTTCTTT. It codes for CASSLFQDRNTEAFF. The whole variable domain, remainder taken from reference TRBV28 and TRBJ1-1, is DVKVTQSSRYLVKRTGEKVFLECVQDMDHENMFWYRQDPGLGLRLIYFSYDVKMKEKGDIPEGYSVSREKKERFSLILESASTNQTSMYLCASSLFQDRNTEAFFGQGTRLTVV.

This chain connects TRBV13 to TRBJ2-5, with 7 bases identical to TRBD1. The CDR3 spans 14 residues. The V gene end was trimmed by 5 bases and the J gene end by 5 bases; junction bases not matched to a gene: 8. CDR1 and CDR2 from the germline V gene are PRHDT and FYEKMQ (reference sequence). In DNA, the CDR3 is TGTGCCAGCAGCCCGCACAGGGGTCAGGAGACCCAGTACTTC. Translating it yields CASSPHRGQETQYF.

The chain couples TRBV7-8 to TRBJ1-4; no firm D call. There are 13 residues in the CDR3. Per germline, CDR1 SGHVS and CDR2 FQNEAQ. V lost 4 bases and J 5 bases, leaving 8 bases between the germline ends. The CDR3 DNA reads as TGTGCCAGCAGCTCACTTTCCAATGAAAAACTGTTTTTT. Protein product: CASSSLSNEKLFF. Drawing the rest from reference TRBV7-8 and TRBJ1-4, the complete variable domain is GAGVSQSPRYKVAKRGQDVALRCDPISGHVSLFWYQQALGQGPEFLTYFQNEAQLDKSGLPSDRFFAERPEGSVSTLKIQRTQQEDSAVYLCASSSLSNEKLFFGSGTQLSVL.

This chain joins TRBV15 and TRBJ2-7, with TRBD1 identical over 9 bases. This CDR3 contains 15 residues. Trimming took 5 bases from V and 1 from J; bases not matched to a gene: 6. CDR1 and CDR2 (germline): LNHNV, YYDKDF (reference sequence). The CDR3 loop reads CATSPAGTGSYEQYF. The CDR3 nucleotides read TGTGCCACCAGCCCTGCCGGGACAGGGTCCTACGAGCAGTACTTC.

The CDR3 protein is CASSPYPTVSGNTIYF. In DNA form, the CDR3 reads TGTGCCAGCAGCCCCTATCCGACAGTTTCTGGAAACACCATATATTTT. This chain connects TRBV5-5 to TRBJ1-3; tentative D call: TRBD1 (5 bases). V was shortened by 4 bases and J by 1 base, with 15 bases between the two germline ends. CDR1 and CDR2 (germline): SGHKS, YYEKEE (reference sequence). CDR3 length equals 16 residues.

The V gene is TRBV4-3, the J gene TRBJ1-2; 8 nucleotides match TRBD1. This CDR3 is built from 14 residues. The ends lost 1 base at V and 4 bases at J; junction bases unmatched: 2. The germline gives CDR1 LGHNA, CDR2 YSLEER. The CDR3 loop is CASSQGTGGYGYTF. CDR3 sequence (DNA): TGCGCCAGCAGCCAAGGAACAGGGGGCTATGGCTACACCTTC.

The chain uses TRBV3-1 (or the pseudogene TRBV3-2) and TRBJ2-7; TRBD1 might be the D (5 bases). Germline values: CDR1 LGHDT, CDR2 YNNKEL (reference sequence). The CDR3 is 16 residues long. The germline V and J ends were trimmed by 1 base and 2 bases, with 15 bases remaining between them. CDR3 residues: CASSQGAQADAYEQYF. As DNA, the CDR3 is TGTGCCAGCAGCCAAGGTGCACAGGCGGATGCCTACGAGCAGTACTTC.